The next 24 T cell receptor beta chains were all read from a single sample in a study of T cell repertoires in cytomegalovirus infection. MiXCR, applied by TCRdb to the reads, yields one record per CDR3 protein. The table lists around 300,000 distinct CDR3 sequences, 20% to 25% of them singletons. These receptors lack a known antigen. This sample comprised cultured PBMCs, obtained from culture after CMV antigen stimulation. All receptors come from a human donor in good health (CMV status not recorded). Some clones in this sample may be carry-over from other donors' samples.

The chain employs TRBV11-3 and TRBJ2-5; 7 bases are a match to TRBD1. The length of the CDR3 is 14 residues. From germline, CDR1 is SGHNT and CDR2 YENEEA. Trimming at V came to 4 bases and at J to 5 bases, leaving 7 bases not matched to a gene. CDR3 nucleotides: TGTGCCAGCAGCTCGCGACAGGGTCAGGAGACCCAGTACTTC. This encodes CASSSRQGQETQYF.

The J gene is TRBJ1-1, the V gene TRBV6-6; perhaps TRBD1 as D (5 bases). The CDR3 spans 14 residues. The germline CDR1 and CDR2 sequences are MNHNY and SVGAGI (reference sequence). Trimming took off 3 bases at V and 6 bases at J, with 14 bases between the two ends. CDR3 coding DNA: TGTGCCAGCAGTTATGGGGGTGGTTTTTCTGAAGCTTTCTTT. Amino acid sequence: CASSYGGGFSEAFF.

This chain links TRBV5-1 with TRBJ2-2; maybe TRBD1 (6 bases). Trimming took 3 bases from V and 2 from J, leaving 8 bases between them. The CDR3 has 14 residues. Per the germline V gene, CDR1 is SGHRS and CDR2 is YFSETQ. The CDR3 reads CASSWGQNTGELFF. CDR3 DNA sequence: TGCGCCAGCAGCTGGGGGCAAAACACCGGGGAGCTGTTTTTT.

This clonotype was recorded at least ten times. CDR3 nucleotide sequence: TGTGCCAGCAGTCTCCTGGGGAGGGGACAGGCTAACTATGGCTACACCTTC. Protein sequence: CASSLLGRGQANYGYTF. This rearrangement joins TRBV6-6 to TRBJ1-2; 8 nucleotides agree with TRBD1. The CDR3 spans 17 residues. V shed 5 bases, J shed 0 bases, and the junction held 11 bases outside the gene matches. In germline, CDR1 is MNHNY, CDR2 SVGAGI (reference sequence).

This clonotype was picked up many times. The chain has TRBV6-1 and TRBJ1-5; 8 bases line up with TRBD1. V trimming: 4 bases; J trimming: 6 bases; junction bases outside the gene matches: 8. The CDR3 sequence is 15 residues long. Germline assignment: CDR1 MNHNS and CDR2 SASEGT. The CDR3, as DNA: TGTGCCAGCAGTGCAACAGACAGGGGTCGTCAGCCCCAGCATTTT. It encodes CASSATDRGRQPQHF.

The chain joins TRBV29-1 to TRBJ2-7; 9 nucleotides line up with TRBD1. The ends lost 5 bases at V and 6 bases at J; junction bases unmatched: 2. CDR1 SQVTM and CDR2 ANQGSEA come from the germline V gene. This CDR3 comprises 11 residues. CDR3 in DNA: TGCAGCGTTCCGGACAGGGGCGAGCAGTACGTC. This codes for CSVPDRGEQYV.

CDR3 sequence (DNA): TGTGCCAGCACCCTGACTAGCGGCTGGAATGAGCAGTTCTTC. Translated, it gives CASTLTSGWNEQFF. This chain connects TRBV6-1 to TRBJ2-1; 9 nucleotides line up with TRBD2. CDR1 is MNHNS and CDR2 is SASEGT in the germline V gene. The CDR3 consists of 14 residues. V lost 7 bases to trimming and J lost 7 bases; unmatched junction nucleotides: 8.

In this sample, this clonotype turned up many times. The chain recombines TRBV7-2 with TRBJ2-1; the D is unclear. V was pared by 1 base and J by 9 bases, with 7 bases between. Per the germline V gene, CDR1 is SGHTA and CDR2 is FQGNSA. The CDR3 spans 12 residues. This CDR3 is CASSLEATEQFF. The CDR3 bases are TGTGCCAGCAGCTTAGAGGCCACTGAGCAGTTCTTC.

This clonotype was observed a handful of times. The chain uses TRBV11-1 and TRBJ2-5; possible D gene TRBD2, 6 bases. The germline V and J ends were trimmed by 6 bases and 5 bases, with 16 bases remaining between them. CDR3 length: 14 amino acids. Germline V CDR1 and CDR2: SGHAT, FQDESV (reference sequence). CDR3 sequence: CASRRGGSGETQYF. CDR3 bases: TGTGCCAGCAGACGTGGGGGGTCGGGGGAGACCCAGTACTTC.

The chain is built from TRBV5-1 and TRBJ1-4; 8 bases align to TRBD1. The CDR3 has 15 residues. Looked up from germline, CDR1 is SGHRS and CDR2 is YFSETQ. V trimming: 3 bases; J trimming: 7 bases; junction bases outside the gene matches: 8. The CDR3 region is CASSSAGQEGEKLFF. The DNA of the CDR3 is TGCGCCAGCAGCTCGGCGGGACAGGAGGGTGAAAAACTGTTTTTT.

Ten or more counts support this clonotype. This chain connects TRBV7-2 to TRBJ1-1; D is perhaps TRBD1 (6 bases). Trimming stripped 6 bases from V and 7 bases from J, with 18 bases between. CDR3 length equals 14 residues. CDR1 is SGHTA and CDR2 is FQGNSA in the germline V gene. The CDR3 DNA is TGTGCCAGCAGACTACAGGGCCGAACCGATGAAGCTTTCTTT. Its translation: CASRLQGRTDEAFF.

This sequence joins TRBV20-1 and TRBJ2-5; TRBD2 matches at 8 bases. In germline, CDR1 is DFQATT, CDR2 SNEGSKA (reference sequence). Unmatched junction bases numbered 9, after V lost 5 bases and J lost 4 bases. The CDR3 runs to 14 residues. The CDR3 reads CSAPRGGLAETQYF. CDR3 in DNA: TGCAGTGCTCCCCGGGGGGGGCTGGCAGAGACCCAGTACTTC.

This clonotype ranks as medium-sized. The rearrangement links TRBV28 to TRBJ2-4, with D perhaps matching TRBD2 (6 bases). CDR3 length: 18 residues. Per the germline V gene, CDR1 is MDHEN and CDR2 is SYDVKM. Trimming took 5 bases from V and 0 from J, leaving 20 bases between them. CDR3 residues: CASSVTRDSLGAKNIQYF. CDR3 bases: TGTGCCAGCAGTGTGACCCGGGACTCCTTGGGAGCCAAAAACATTCAGTACTTC.

The gene calls are TRBV12-5 and TRBJ2-1; D gene ambiguous. CDR3 length: 12 amino acids. The germline CDR1 and CDR2 sequences are LGHNT and FRNRAP. V lost 6 bases and J 8 bases, leaving 11 bases between the germline ends. The CDR3 here is CASGHTRDEQFF. CDR3 bases: TGTGCTAGTGGCCATACCCGGGATGAGCAGTTCTTC.

This clonotype turned up a few times. This chain joins TRBV5-1 and TRBJ1-2; D call uncertain. Germline CDR1 and CDR2: SGHRS and YFSETQ. This CDR3 comprises 14 residues. V shed 2 bases and J shed 8 bases, with 16 bases lying between them. The CDR3 DNA is TGCGCCAGCAGCTTTAATGTTTTGGGTCGGGGCTACACCTTC. It is translated as CASSFNVLGRGYTF.

Many counts were recorded for this clonotype. The chain is built from TRBV7-2 and TRBJ2-1; 14 bases align to TRBD2. Losses at the gene ends were 3 bases for V and 6 bases for J; bases not matched to a gene: 4. CDR3 length equals 16 residues. Germline lookup yields CDR1 SGHTA and CDR2 FQGNSA. The CDR3 region is CASSLGLAGVFNEQFF. CDR3 nucleotide sequence: TGTGCCAGCAGCTTGGGACTAGCGGGAGTTTTCAATGAGCAGTTCTTC.

Many counts were recorded for this clonotype. This chain links TRBV28 with TRBJ2-7; possibly TRBD1 for D (5 bases). V was cut by 2 bases and J by 3 bases, with 11 bases left in between. The germline V gene has CDR1 MDHEN and CDR2 SYDVKM. The CDR3 length is 14 residues. The CDR3 region has the DNA TGTGCCAGCAGTTTAATTACCAGGGTCTACGAGCAGTACTTC. Amino acid sequence: CASSLITRVYEQYF.

The chain carries TRBV2 and TRBJ2-4; 10 bases map to TRBD1. Unmatched junction bases numbered 3, after V lost 6 bases and J lost 4 bases. CDR3 size: 14 residues. The V gene's germline CDR1 is SNHLY and CDR2 FYNNEI. The CDR3 DNA follows: TGTGCCAGCAGGGTGGACAGGGGGAAAAACATTCAGTACTTC. Protein product: CASRVDRGKNIQYF.

This clonotype appeared a few times. The rearrangement uses TRBV14 and TRBJ2-2; D uncertain. Trimming shortened V by 2 bases and J by 0 bases, and 7 bases separated the two germline ends. The CDR3 extends over 15 amino acids. Germline V gene lookup returns CDR1 SGHDN and CDR2 FVKESK. CDR3 DNA sequence: TGTGCCAGCAGCCAATACACCACGAACACCGGGGAGCTGTTTTTT. Translated: CASSQYTTNTGELFF.

The CDR3 here is CASSLLGPDTQYF. The CDR3 DNA reads TGTGCCAGCAGTTTACTGGGACCAGATACGCAGTATTTT. The chain recombines TRBV12-3 or TRBV12-4 with TRBJ2-3; the D gene could be TRBD1 or TRBD2 (5 bases each). Trimming took off 2 bases at V and 4 bases at J, with 7 bases between the two ends. This CDR3 spans 13 amino acids.

This clonotype was counted once. This chain uses TRBV29-1 with TRBJ1-4; 10 bases map to TRBD1. In germline, CDR1 is SQVTM, CDR2 ANQGSEA. The CDR3 contains 15 residues. With V trimmed by 0 bases and J by 7 bases, 5 bases remained unmatched. The CDR3 DNA sequence: TGCAGCGTTGAAGATCCACGGGACAGGGGTGAAAAACTGTTTTTT. Amino acid sequence: CSVEDPRDRGEKLFF.

The chain has TRBV19 and TRBJ2-4; possibly TRBD2 for D (6 bases). V lost 6 bases to trimming and J lost 7 bases, with 25 bases between them. From germline, CDR1 is LNHDA and CDR2 SQIVND (reference sequence). This CDR3 has 17 residues. The CDR3 DNA sequence: TGTGCCAGTAGCACGATAAGGGGAGGATCTTCGCTGAACATTCAGTACTTC. Residues: CASSTIRGGSSLNIQYF. Together with reference TRBV19 and TRBJ2-4, the CDR3 gives the full variable domain: DGGITQSPKYLFRKEGQNVTLSCEQNLNHDAMYWYRQDPGQGLRLIYYSQIVNDFQKGDIAEGYSVSREKKESFPLTVTSAQKNPTAFYLCASSTIRGGSSLNIQYFGAGTRLSVL.

This sequence joins TRBV5-4 and TRBJ2-1; D may be TRBD1 (7 bases). The germline V gene has CDR1 SGHNT and CDR2 YYREEE (reference sequence). Trimming took 0 bases from V and 4 from J, leaving 17 bases between them. The CDR3 sequence is 17 residues long. The CDR3 loop reads CASSLGGRQGGYNEQFF. DNA for the CDR3: TGTGCCAGCAGCTTGGGGGGGCGCCAGGGGGGTTACAATGAGCAGTTCTTC.

There are many counts of this clonotype. The genes are TRBV6-2 or TRBV6-3 and TRBJ2-1; the D gene is possibly TRBD2 (5 bases). The CDR3 spans 16 residues. Trimming took off 2 bases at V and 2 bases at J, with 13 bases between the two ends. Germline V gene sequence: CDR1 MNHEY, CDR2 SVGEGT. CDR3: CASSYTGEKPYNEQFF. CDR3 sequence (DNA): TGTGCCAGCAGTTACACCGGGGAGAAGCCCTACAATGAGCAGTTCTTC.